The entry below describes one T cell receptor beta chain. Its target antigen remains unknown. Base qualities are missing; no much larger clone stands one base away. The library was produced with the immunoSEQ multiplex PCR assay. The multiplex PCR relied on a mix of 60 forward primers for TCR Vbeta segments and 13 reverse primers for TCR Jbeta segments. The CDR3 region of rearranged TCR beta genes was amplified from genomic DNA by a multiplex PCR assay. On the Illumina HiSeq System, the amplified TCR beta libraries were sequenced as 87-base-pair reads. Regarding the original processing steps: A later analysis counted approximately 74 million unique TCR beta chains across the 600 to 850 repertoires, and 10 million to 11 million of these chains were shared by at least two donors. To remove PCR and sequencing errors, raw reads were error-corrected and collapsed into unique sequences using a nearest-neighbor algorithm that merged closely related sequences. CDR3 sequences were aligned to IMGT reference sequences to assign V, D and J gene segments. For a sequence to be retained, a match of at least six nucleotides was required to both a V gene segment and a J gene segment. Rearrangements were classified as productive when the CDR3 lacked stop codons and remained in frame with V and J, and all other rearrangements were classified as non-productive. Following IMGT convention, CDR3 was defined as the stretch from the second conserved V-encoded cysteine to the conserved J-encoded phenylalanine. Sequences without an unambiguous match to a single V gene segment were excluded from the earlier analysis of about 640 of the donors. In an earlier analysis of 587 of the donors, V segments were called functional above 56.7% productive rearrangements and were called segregating when the between-donor standard deviation exceeded 5%. A statistical classification framework was built for diagnosing cytomegalovirus status from the catalog of TCR beta chain sequences. A later analysis assigned V and J genes by comparing TCR nucleotide sequences with IMGT/GENE-DB human TR gene sequences. Using the TCRdist pipeline, a later analysis assigned CDR3 sequences along with most-parsimonious VDJ recombination scenarios. In a later analysis, each TCR beta chain was defined by its CDR3 amino acid sequence together with its V-gene family, and reads without a unique V-gene family were excluded. In a later analysis, some 600 highly shared, low-generation-probability nucleotide sequences were removed to address suspected cross-contamination and a sequencing artifact. For each public chain, a later analysis derived a clonal expansion index from normalized ranks of inferred template counts within each repertoire. A later analysis computed generation probabilities with a VDJ recombination model fitted to out-of-frame rearrangements, and checked the results against IGoR. In a later analysis, TCR-TCR, TCR-HLA and TCR-CMV co-occurrence was scored with hypergeometric tests, and a repertoire-size bias correction was applied to TCR pairs. To estimate false discovery rates, a later analysis permuted the HLA or CMV assignments 20 times. A later analysis grouped co-occurring TCRs with DBSCAN, adding TCRdist sequence similarity when clustering within HLA-allele-positive subsets. Co-occurrence clustering excluded repertoires with fewer than 30,000 or more than 120,000 public chains, plus five with anomalous nucleotide sharing. TCRdb took over this immuneACCESS table, retaining in-frame rearrangements with V and J assigned. Such tables are incomplete; in checked studies, under half of the missing clones stem from an unresolved V gene, and the remainder is unexplained. Clonal size and the V and J genes are those of that table, whereas D and trimming came from the DNA. The sample table lists about 150,000 clones, 79% of them with a count of one. Roughly 6.8% of the sample rests with the top ten.

The cohort was made up of 650 to 700 healthy bone marrow donors. At the time of sampling, all cohort members were nominally healthy, though unrecorded immune exposures were likely present. The donor was CMV seropositive and belonged to the group of about 290 seropositive cohort members. Every donor gave a peripheral blood sample, and the peripheral blood mononuclear cells from that sample were used for TCR beta sequencing. Genomic DNA extraction from the blood cell samples was performed with the Qiagen DNeasy Blood Extraction Kit. From V the trimming removes 6 bases and from J it removes 8 bases, while the gene matches leave 10 bases of the junction unaccounted for. From the germline V gene, CDR1 is MDHEN and CDR2 is SYDVKM. Inclusive of the bounding cysteine and phenylalanine, the CDR3 is 14 residues long. Just the 42-base CDR3 DNA is kept, in frame starting at base 1. This record belongs to a study of cytomegalovirus exposure and HLA in healthy donors (TCRdb year 2017). Looking at the study overall: In an earlier analysis of roughly 590 of the donors, around 300 Gb of sequence data and 90 million to 130 million unique TCR beta sequences from about 179 million T cells were reported. Donor age, sex, ethnicity and CMV serostatus were compiled together with the repertoire data. A separate validation cohort of about 110 different subjects was used in addition to the roughly 670-subject first cohort. A later genetic analysis took genome-wide SNP genotypes for about 55% of the 666 donors and used that subset as a discovery cohort. An early release that covered approximately 600 HLA-typed donors contained around 300 gigabases of sequencing data and 85 million to 100 million unique TCR sequences. To study patterns of TCR occurrence, a later analysis re-analyzed previously published TCR beta repertoires from several hundred donors and added high-resolution HLA genotyping. An earlier analysis of several hundred of the donors applied high-throughput TCR beta sequencing to assess whether each TCR beta V gene segment acted as functional or pseudogenic. All discovery cohort repertoires had been generated on a single sequencing platform. The study profiled the T cell repertoires of 666 subjects by immunosequencing and related them to cytomegalovirus serostatus. Among some 400 genotyped donors of the cohort, an average of 235,054 unique TCR beta nucleotide sequences were sequenced per donor, roughly 20% of them non-productive. Rather than drawing on any new phenotypic data, the later analysis identified candidate immune exposures from TCR beta sequences and the way those sequences occurred across donors. About 5 DR-DQ haplotypes were handled as single units for association and clustering, since linkage in the cohort was strong. The study aimed to test whether signatures of past pathogen exposure could be identified by cataloging public T cell receptors. Typing coverage differed by locus: A, B, C, DRB1 and DQB1 were typed in about 620-630 donors, DQA1 in about 500, DPA1 in around 610, and DPB1 in 400 to 490. The study combined high-throughput TCR immunosequencing, statistical association of individual TCRs with disease status, and machine learning to predict cytomegalovirus infection status. Of the roughly 400 genotyped donors, roughly 85% fell in the genetic ancestry cluster associated with self-reported Caucasian donors. Both class I and class II loci were covered by HLA typing, at four-digit resolution. Points the paper makes about the study in general: V-gene and J-gene trimming of TCR beta chains was associated with a missense DCLRE1C variant in a later genetic analysis, and the association was replicated in an independent cohort. A further reported finding was that TCR beta sequences accurately predicted the HLA-A and HLA-B alleles for most subjects in the first cohort. A total of fewer than 200 TCR beta chains were listed by the study as associated with cytomegalovirus. A later genetic analysis reported fewer N-insertions in productive TCRs among donors in an Asian-associated ancestry cluster than the roughly 700-donor mean. For the cohort, immune exposure information was limited to CMV serostatus. The presence/absence analyses assumed that sequencing depth was roughly uniform across donors, and that assumption may not be true. Assigning TCR associations to individual alleles was difficult when HLA alleles, especially DR and DQ, strongly co-occurred. Linkage disequilibrium might explain the correlated functional status among segregating V segments, but an unknown experimental factor could not be excluded. According to the authors, the approach could potentially be generalized to other disease states and immunological phenotypes. Compared with equally common non-associated chains, HLA-associated TCR beta chains in a later analysis were more clonally expanded and had lower generation probabilities. Broadly in line with IMGT annotations, most TCR beta V segments showed up in productive rearrangements about 90% or about 30% of the time in an earlier analysis of 587 of the donors. The cohort was sequenced for TCR beta chains only, and without alpha or paired-chain data the features that could be detected were limited. HLA typing was unavailable for some donors at each locus, so association tests used only the typed subset. A cluster of highly shared sequence variants was judged likely to be a technical artifact of the sequencing pipeline. Most TCR sequences were seen in very few donors, while some public TCRs were found in many individuals. A later analysis reported that several top co-occurrence clusters appeared linked to parvovirus B19, influenza, CMV and Epstein-Barr virus. In a later analysis, TCR association rates were found to vary across HLA loci, with the most associated TCRs seen for DRB1 alleles and the fewest for HLA-C alleles. Most CMV-associated TCR beta chains appeared to be HLA-restricted in a later analysis, and the HLA associations seemed to be driven largely by CMV exposure. The classifier was reported to diagnose cytomegalovirus status with high specificity and sensitivity in both the original and validation cohorts. The 87-base-pair reads could not distinguish some IMGT-functional V segments, including TRBV6-2 and TRBV6-3, so those segments were excluded. Some 15 rarely observed V segments, including chromosome 9 orphons, were excluded from the earlier analysis of a few hundred of the donors because counts were too low. A few of the identified cytomegalovirus-associated TCR beta chains were confirmed in vitro to be specific for cytomegalovirus antigens. A later analysis associated approximately 17,000 TCR beta sequences with specific HLA alleles at a false discovery rate of 0.05.

The TCR sequence derives from a man aged 50 to 59 in good health and CMV-seropositive. Material for sequencing was PBMCs. The rearrangement combines TRBV28 with TRBJ2-1; a stretch of 7 junction bases matches TRBD1. The CDR3 is CASRPGQKIDEQFF. The nucleotide sequence is TGTGCCAGCAGGCCGGGACAGAAAATCGATGAGCAGTTCTTC.